The rows below give T cell receptor beta chains drawn from one sample of a study of blood T cell repertoires in COVID-19. Sequencing was performed with immunoSEQ multiplex PCR; in TCRdb, only in-frame clones are kept and a portion is missing. Of 30,000 to 40,000 clones listed, 85% to 90% are singletons. Material: peripheral blood. These receptors came from a man in his 70s with active COVID-19. Each CDR3 is given with its conserved first and last residue. The D gene is left open where the match is weak. The size field is filled for only some rows; it gives once, few, many or a size class.

d_call,v_call,clone_size,j_call,cdr3_nt,cdr3_aa
TRBD1,TRBV2,-,TRBJ2-5,TGTGCCAGCAGTGAATCGGACAGGGACGGCGTAGAGACCCAGTACTTC,CASSESDRDGVETQYF
-,TRBV30,-,TRBJ1-3,TGTGCCTGGAGTGTACTAGGTGGAAACACCATATATTTT,CAWSVLGGNTIYF
TRBD1,TRBV6-5,once,TRBJ1-5,TGTGCCACGGGACAGGGGAGGAATCAGCCCCAGCATTTT,CATGQGRNQPQHF
TRBD2,TRBV5-1,few,TRBJ2-1,TGCGCCAGCGTCCTGACTAGCGGGTCGGTAGGGAATGAGCAGTTCTTC,CASVLTSGSVGNEQFF
-,TRBV19,few,TRBJ2-5,TGTGCCAGTAGTTACATTCTGAAAGAGACCCAGTACTTC,CASSYILKETQYF
TRBD1,TRBV3-1/TRBV3-2,-,TRBJ2-7,TGTGCCAGCAGCCTCCACGGGACAGGGGCAAACGAGCAGTACTTC,CASSLHGTGANEQYF
-,TRBV19,-,TRBJ2-1,TGTGCCAGTAGTATCGGACGGGAGAGGTACAATGAGCAGTTCTTC,CASSIGRERYNEQFF
-,TRBV15,once,TRBJ2-2,TGTGCCACCAGCAGGCCCCAGGGAATCGGGGAGCTGTTTTTT,CATSRPQGIGELFF
-,TRBV19,-,TRBJ1-1,TGTGCCAGTAGCACCACCGATTCTAGTGGCAAAGCTTTCTTT,CASSTTDSSGKAFF
-,TRBV5-1,-,TRBJ2-7,TGCGCCAGCAGCTTGGGTGGATTTGCGGGGCTCGAGCAGTACTTC,CASSLGGFAGLEQYF
TRBD2,TRBV19,-,TRBJ2-1,TGTGCCAGTAGCCTCCTCACTAGCGGGTCTTACAATGAGCAGTTCTTC,CASSLLTSGSYNEQFF
-,TRBV19,-,TRBJ1-5,TGTGCCAGTAGTATGGGAGGATCGGGGGGCGCCTTCTCTCAGCCCCAGCATTTT,CASSMGGSGGAFSQPQHF
-,TRBV2,-,TRBJ1-2,TGTGCCAGCAGGAAGGGGCGTACTTCTAACTATGGCTACACCTTC,CASRKGRTSNYGYTF
-,TRBV10-3,few,TRBJ2-1,TGTGCCATCAGTGAGATAGTTGACAATGAGCAGTTCTTC,CAISEIVDNEQFF
TRBD1,TRBV19,-,TRBJ2-7,TGTGCCAGTAGTGCCACCGGGACAGGGGGTTACGAGCAGTACTTC,CASSATGTGGYEQYF
TRBD2,TRBV6-5,-,TRBJ2-1,TGTGCCAGCAGCCTACTAGCGGGAGTAAATTATGAGCAGTTCTTC,CASSLLAGVNYEQFF
-,TRBV4-3,-,TRBJ2-5,TGCGCCAGCAGCAGCCTACAGGGTCCAGGAAAGACCCAGTACTTC,CASSSLQGPGKTQYF
-,TRBV5-6,-,TRBJ1-6,TGTGCCAGCAGCTTTCGAGACAGGCATAATTCACCCCTCCACTTT,CASSFRDRHNSPLHF
-,TRBV4-3,-,TRBJ2-2,TGCGCCAGCAGCCAAGGGATAACAGGGCACACCGGGGAGCTGTTTTTT,CASSQGITGHTGELFF
-,TRBV18,-,TRBJ2-7,TGTGCCAGCTCCACCAGAGGGGGTCCGGGCGAGCAGTACTTC,CASSTRGGPGEQYF
-,TRBV3-1/TRBV3-2,once,TRBJ2-1,TGTGCCAGCAGCCCCCGGGTAGCACTAACCTACAATGAGCAGTTCTTC,CASSPRVALTYNEQFF
TRBD1,TRBV29-1,-,TRBJ1-5,TGCAGCGTTGAAGACCAGGGGGCAAGTCAGCCCCAGCATTTT,CSVEDQGASQPQHF
TRBD1,TRBV5-1,-,TRBJ2-2,TGCGCCAGCAGCATAGGACAGGCGAACACCGGGGAGCTGTTTTTT,CASSIGQANTGELFF
-,TRBV7-2,-,TRBJ1-1,TGTGCCAGCGCACGGGAGGGGGGCGTGGAAGCTTTCTTT,CASAREGGVEAFF
-,TRBV6-5,-,TRBJ1-1,TGTGCCAGCAGGCCCGTCAGGAGGAGCACTGAAGCTTTCTTT,CASRPVRRSTEAFF
-,TRBV4-3,-,TRBJ2-7,TGCGCCAGCAGCCAGGGCGGAGGCGAGCAGTACTTC,CASSQGGGEQYF
TRBD1,TRBV19,-,TRBJ1-5,TGTGCCAGTAGTAAGCAGCACGGACAGGGCACCCAGCCCCAGCATTTT,CASSKQHGQGTQPQHF
-,TRBV4-3,-,TRBJ2-7,TGCGCCAGCAGAAGGACTACGAGCTCCTACGAGCAGTACTTC,CASRRTTSSYEQYF
TRBD1,TRBV7-9,-,TRBJ1-2,TGTGCCAGCAGCCTCGGACAGGGAATATCGTTTGGCTACACCTTC,CASSLGQGISFGYTF
-,TRBV29-1,-,TRBJ2-1,TGCAGCGTTGAACCTTCGGGGTCCTATGAGCAGTTCTTC,CSVEPSGSYEQFF
TRBD2,TRBV6-2/TRBV6-3,-,TRBJ2-5,TGTGCCAGCAGTTACGCGGGAGTAGGCCAAGAGACCCAGTACTTC,CASSYAGVGQETQYF
-,TRBV5-1,once,TRBJ2-4,TGCGCCAGCAGCTTGGTGCAGGCGGGGAACATTCAGTACTTC,CASSLVQAGNIQYF
TRBD2,TRBV5-1,-,TRBJ2-5,TGCGCCAGCAGCCCGTTAGCGGGAGAGGAGACCCAGTACTTC,CASSPLAGEETQYF
TRBD1,TRBV19,-,TRBJ2-2,TGTGCCAGTAAAAGGACAGGGGACACCGGGGAGCTGTTTTTT,CASKRTGDTGELFF
-,TRBV5-1,once,TRBJ2-1,TGCGCCAGCAGCTGGAGGGAGGTGAGCTCCTACAATGAGCAGTTCTTC,CASSWREVSSYNEQFF
-,TRBV11-3,-,TRBJ2-7,TGTGCCAGCAGCTTAGTAGGGGTAGGCGAGCAGTACTTC,CASSLVGVGEQYF
TRBD2,TRBV4-1,once,TRBJ2-1,TGCGCCAGCAGCCAGGAATCGGGACTAGCGGGGTGGAGGAATGAGCAGTTCTTC,CASSQESGLAGWRNEQFF
-,TRBV10-3,-,TRBJ2-3,TGTGCCATCAGTGAGTCGGAGGGGTCCGATACGCAGTATTTT,CAISESEGSDTQYF
TRBD1,TRBV6-5,-,TRBJ2-1,TGTGCCAGCAGTTTGACAGGGCGATTATACAATGAGCAGTTCTTC,CASSLTGRLYNEQFF
TRBD2,TRBV11-1,-,TRBJ2-1,TGTGCCAGCAGCTTGGGGAGCGGGACCTACAATGAGCAGTTCTTC,CASSLGSGTYNEQFF
-,TRBV3-1/TRBV3-2,-,TRBJ1-3,TGTGCCAGCAGCCAAGACCCGGGGGGAAACACCATATATTTT,CASSQDPGGNTIYF
-,TRBV5-1,-,TRBJ1-4,TGCGCCAGCAGTCAGTCGGGTAATGAAAAACTGTTTTTT,CASSQSGNEKLFF
-,TRBV5-6,medium-sized,TRBJ1-3,TGTGCCAGCAGCTTGGACCCAGACTCTGGAAACACCATATATTTT,CASSLDPDSGNTIYF
TRBD1,TRBV9,-,TRBJ2-1,TGTGCCAGCAGCGTAGCGGGACAGGGGTCATACAATGAGCAGTTCTTC,CASSVAGQGSYNEQFF
-,TRBV19,-,TRBJ2-2,TGTGCCAGTAGTATTCATTCGAGTACCGCCGGGGAGCTGTTTTTT,CASSIHSSTAGELFF
-,TRBV20-1,-,TRBJ1-1,TGCAGTGCTAGTAAGCGGGGGGCGAGAGAAGCTTTCTTT,CSASKRGAREAFF
TRBD2,TRBV18,-,TRBJ2-4,TGTGCCAGCTCACCACAGGCGGGAGCTGGGAACATTCAGTACTTC,CASSPQAGAGNIQYF
TRBD2,TRBV19,-,TRBJ2-2,TGTGCCAGTAGTACCCTGGGGACTAGCCGGAACACCGGGGAGCTGTTTTTT,CASSTLGTSRNTGELFF
TRBD2,TRBV4-3,-,TRBJ2-1,TGCGCCAGCAGCCTGGGCGGGGGCTCCTACAATGAGCAGTTCTTC,CASSLGGGSYNEQFF